This TCR beta chain was identified in a study of T cells in Graves' hyperthyroidism and ophthalmopathy. Overall study findings and caveats: Separation of ophthalmopathy from stable hyperthyroidism was achieved by a 13 V-J model. Blood samples included most of the expanded thyroid clonotypes exceeding 0.001.

Template material for amplifying TCR beta CDR3 regions consisted of RNA transcripts. First-round RT-PCR of the TCR CDR3 relied on the HTBI primer set. TCRdb itself ran the multiplex PCR reads through MiXCR, one entry per CDR3 protein. Of hundreds of thousands of distinct CDR3 sequences listed, approximately 44% were seen once; the top ten hold about 7.8%. Absent ophthalmopathy progression within 18 months defined stable Graves' hyperthyroidism. Newly diagnosed hyperthyroidism patients aged 18 to 65 years had disease lasting under 2 months. Turning to this clonotype: Its target is not known.

Trimming at V came to 6 bases and at J to 0 bases, leaving 4 bases not matched to a gene. This CDR3 has 14 amino acids. Germline V gene lookup returns CDR1 MGHDK and CDR2 SYGVNS. Material for sequencing was peripheral blood or thyroid tissue (not recorded which). The gene calls are TRBV25-1 and TRBJ1-1; 7 bases align to TRBD1. The sequence derives from a woman aged 18-35 years with Graves' hyperthyroidism. The CDR3 here is CASRGRGMNTEAFF. DNA of the CDR3: TGTGCCAGCAGGGGCAGGGGGATGAACACTGAAGCTTTCTTT. Together with reference TRBV25-1 and TRBJ1-1, the CDR3 gives the full variable domain: EADIYQTPRYLVIGTGKKITLECSQTMGHDKMYWYQQDPGMELHLIHYSYGVNSTEKGDLSSESTVSRIRTEHFPLTLESARPSHTSQYLCASRGRGMNTEAFFGQGTRLTVV.